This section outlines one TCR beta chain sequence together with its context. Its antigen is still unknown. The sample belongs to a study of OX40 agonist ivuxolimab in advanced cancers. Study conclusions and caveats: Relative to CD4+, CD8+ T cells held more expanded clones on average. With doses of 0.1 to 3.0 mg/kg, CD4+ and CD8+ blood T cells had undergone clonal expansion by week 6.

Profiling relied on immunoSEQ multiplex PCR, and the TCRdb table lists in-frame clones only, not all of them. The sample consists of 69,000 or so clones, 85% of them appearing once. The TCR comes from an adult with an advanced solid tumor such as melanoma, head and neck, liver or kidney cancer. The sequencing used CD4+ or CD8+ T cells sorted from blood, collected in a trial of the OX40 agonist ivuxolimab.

CDR3 DNA: TGTGCCAGCAGAGGGACAGGGAGCTACGAGCAGTACTTC. Translated: CASRGTGSYEQYF. The V call is TRBV6-5, the J call TRBJ2-7, with TRBD1 matching over 9 bases. The germline V gene has CDR1 MNHEY and CDR2 SVGAGI. The V and J ends lost 6 bases and 3 bases, in that order; junction bases with no gene match: 3. This CDR3 region has 13 residues.